These 17 T cell receptor beta chains originate from one sample sequenced in a study of shared clonotypes between healthy human individuals. This table comes from immunoSEQ multiplex PCR, and its TCRdb copy is limited to in-frame clones, with some not included. The sample holds around 330,000 clones, approximately 74% seen once. Sequencing was carried out using memory CD4+ T cells sorted from blood. Subset indicated: CD45RA-negative fraction. The receptors shown here come from a man aged 25 to 45 in good health.

V and J are TRBV23-1 and TRBJ2-7; unclear D gene. TRBV23-1 is an ORF; its function is uncertain. V was cut by 6 bases and J by 5 bases, with 11 bases left in between. CDR3 size: 12 residues. CDR3 in amino acids: CASRAEAHEQYF. CDR3 DNA sequence: TGCGCCAGCAGGGCCGAGGCCCACGAGCAGTACTTC.

DNA for the CDR3: TGCGCCAGCAGCCAGGGGACTCCCAAAGATACGCAGTATTTT. Translating gives CASSQGTPKDTQYF. The rearrangement joins TRBV4-3 to TRBJ2-3; tentatively, D is TRBD2 (6 bases). Per the germline V gene, CDR1 is LGHNA and CDR2 is YSLEER. This CDR3 contains 14 residues. V lost 3 bases, J lost 5 bases, and 12 bases lay in between.

Points on this clone: A read error may be the cause here, since a much bigger clone is one base away. The chain has TRBV5-1 and TRBJ2-6, with 16 positions matching TRBD2. Germline V CDR1 and CDR2: SGHRS, YFSETQ. The CDR3 has 19 amino acids. Unmatched junction bases numbered 6, after V lost 4 bases and J lost 2 bases. The CDR3 DNA reads as TGCGCCAGCAGCCCCGGGACTAGCGGGAGGGCCACTGGGGCCAACGTCCTGACTTTC. It yields the protein CASSPGTSGRATGANVLTF.

The chain links TRBV28 to TRBJ2-6; D gene unclear. The CDR3 runs 16 residues. V lost 2 bases to trimming and J lost 0 bases, with 8 bases between them. Germline-derived CDR1 and CDR2 are MDHEN and SYDVKM. CDR3 bases: TGTGCCAGCAGTTTAGGGTTCGTCTCTGGGGCCAACGTCCTGACTTTC. Protein: CASSLGFVSGANVLTF. Based on the CDR3 plus reference TRBV28 and TRBJ2-6, the full variable domain is DVKVTQSSRYLVKRTGEKVFLECVQDMDHENMFWYRQDPGLGLRLIYFSYDVKMKEKGDIPEGYSVSREKKERFSLILESASTNQTSMYLCASSLGFVSGANVLTFGAGSRLTVL.

This sequence joins TRBV5-1 and TRBJ2-6; D is ambiguous. Germline V gives CDR1 SGHRS, CDR2 YFSETQ. V lost 4 bases and J 0 bases, leaving 20 bases between the germline ends. The CDR3 runs 19 residues. CDR3 sequence: CASSPSVSPTLSGANVLTF. The CDR3 DNA sequence: TGCGCCAGCAGCCCATCTGTTTCCCCCACTCTCTCTGGGGCCAACGTCCTGACTTTC.

The chain's CDR3 is CASSPFQRVGEQFF. The CDR3 DNA reads TGTGCCAGCTCACCGTTCCAGCGGGTGGGTGAGCAGTTCTTC. This chain connects TRBV18 to TRBJ2-1; D is possibly TRBD2 (6 bases). CDR3 length: 14 amino acids. Trimming stripped 3 bases from V and 9 bases from J, with 15 bases between. Germline-derived CDR1 and CDR2 are KGHSH and LQKENI.

The chain uses TRBV5-8 and TRBJ2-7; D could derive from TRBD1 or TRBD2 (5 bases each). Trimming shortened V by 3 bases and J by 2 bases, and 12 bases separated the two germline ends. This CDR3 is 14 amino acids long. Germline-derived CDR1 and CDR2 are SGHTS and YDEGEE. CDR3 in DNA: TGTGCCAGCAGCTCCTTGAGGGGTCCCTACGAGCAGTACTTC. Translation gives CASSSLRGPYEQYF.

This clone was detected once. V gene TRBV7-9 combines with J gene TRBJ2-7; TRBD1 agrees at 8 bases. This CDR3 spans 14 amino acids. Germline V lookup: CDR1 SEHNR, CDR2 FQNEAQ (reference sequence). V lost 2 bases, J lost 6 bases, and 6 bases stayed unmatched. CDR3 DNA sequence: TGTGCCAGCAGCTTATACAGGGGGTCAGGCGAGCAGTACTTC. This encodes CASSLYRGSGEQYF.

This clone was seen only once. The gene calls are TRBV2 and TRBJ1-1; D perhaps matches TRBD1 (5 bases). Germline-derived CDR1 and CDR2 are SNHLY and FYNNEI. The CDR3 spans 13 residues. Trimming pared 3 bases from V and 8 bases from J, leaving 13 bases between. In DNA, the CDR3 is TGTGCCAGCAGTGAGCAGAGGGGACGGGAAGCTTTCTTT. Residues: CASSEQRGREAFF.

The V and J genes are TRBV7-2 and TRBJ2-1; 9 bases match TRBD2. V shed 1 base, J shed 5 bases, and the junction held 6 bases outside the gene matches. Germline CDR1 reads SGHTA; CDR2 reads FQGNSA. There are 16 residues in the CDR3. In DNA form, the CDR3 reads TGTGCCAGCAGCTTAGGGGCGGGAGGGGGCCACAATGAGCAGTTCTTC. Encoded protein: CASSLGAGGGHNEQFF.

The J gene is TRBJ2-5, the V gene TRBV6-5; D is unclear. Germline V gene sequence: CDR1 MNHEY, CDR2 SVGAGI. This CDR3 has 15 residues. V was cut by 0 bases and J by 4 bases, with 12 bases left in between. The CDR3 region has the DNA TGTGCCAGCAGTTACTCGTTGGGGAAGGGAGAGACCCAGTACTTC. Encoded protein: CASSYSLGKGETQYF.

The chain combines TRBV9 with TRBJ2-3, with 7 bases lining up with TRBD1. Trimming took 3 bases from V and 0 from J; bases not matched to a gene: 7. The CDR3 is 16 residues long. Germline V gene sequence: CDR1 SGDLS, CDR2 YYNGEE. The CDR3 coding sequence is TGTGCCAGCAGCGCGACAGGGCGAAGGAGCACAGATACGCAGTATTTT. This encodes CASSATGRRSTDTQYF.

This clone occurred once. The chain recombines TRBV18 with TRBJ2-1; D call uncertain. Between the trimmed V and J ends, which lost 6 bases and 2 bases, there was a span of 11 bases. CDR3 size: 14 residues. Per germline, CDR1 KGHSH and CDR2 LQKENI. CDR3 in amino acids: CASSLATAYNEQFF. CDR3 coding DNA: TGTGCCAGCTCTCTGGCTACAGCCTACAATGAGCAGTTCTTC.

Note on this clone: It may be a read error: a sequence one base away is much more abundant. Other DNA sequences of this sample code for an identical CDR3. The chain combines TRBV19 with TRBJ2-5, with a possible D match to TRBD2 (7 bases). Germline CDR1 and CDR2: LNHDA and SQIVND (reference sequence). This CDR3 region has 14 residues. Written as DNA, the CDR3 is TGTGCCAGTAATGAGGGGGGGTACCAGGAGACCCAGTACTTC. Translating it yields CASNEGGYQETQYF.

The gene calls are TRBV18 and TRBJ2-2, with 8 positions matching TRBD1. V shed 6 bases, J shed 6 bases, and the junction held 6 bases outside the gene matches. Germline CDR1 and CDR2: KGHSH and LQKENI. CDR3 length: 14 amino acids. The CDR3 spells CASSGQGASGELFF. The CDR3 coding sequence is TGTGCCAGCTCGGGCCAGGGGGCATCCGGGGAGCTGTTTTTT.

The chain carries TRBV7-9 and TRBJ1-1; 10 bases align to TRBD1. V lost 5 bases, J lost 0 bases, and 9 bases stayed unmatched. There are 17 residues in the CDR3. Germline V gene lookup returns CDR1 SEHNR and CDR2 FQNEAQ (reference sequence). The CDR3 DNA is TGTGCCAGCAGCATAGTCCCGGGACAGGGGATGAACACTGAAGCTTTCTTT. Its translation: CASSIVPGQGMNTEAFF.

This clone occurred many times. The chain has TRBV7-2 and TRBJ2-3; maybe TRBD1 (5 bases). This CDR3 contains 13 residues. Germline V gene lookup returns CDR1 SGHTA and CDR2 FQGNSA. Trimming took 2 bases from V and 4 from J, leaving 7 bases between them. This CDR3 reads CASSLQGSDTQYF. For the CDR3, the DNA is TGTGCCAGCAGCTTACAGGGATCAGATACGCAGTATTTT.